The 26 T cell receptor beta chains below all came from one sample that was sequenced in a study of blood T cell repertoires in COVID-19. Sequencing was performed with immunoSEQ multiplex PCR; in TCRdb, only in-frame clones are kept and a portion is missing. Here the sample spans about 100,000 clones, 88% being singletons. Sequencing was done on a sample of peripheral blood. The source of these receptors is a woman aged 55-75 years with acute or convalescent COVID-19.

This clone turned up a few times. This chain joins TRBV30 and TRBJ1-3; D is undetermined. Per the germline V gene, CDR1 is GTSNPN and CDR2 is SVGIG (reference sequence). The CDR3 is 14 residues long. Trimming shortened V by 4 bases and J by 2 bases, and 12 bases separated the two germline ends. CDR3 nucleotides: TGTGCCTGGACCCCATTCGGGACTGGAAACACCATATATTTT. Translation: CAWTPFGTGNTIYF.

J is TRBJ1-2 and V is TRBV5-5; 12 nucleotides line up with TRBD1. Germline trimming cut 4 bases from V and 8 bases from J; bases unmatched to any gene: 12. Germline-derived CDR1 and CDR2 are SGHKS and YYEKEE (reference sequence). This CDR3 contains 16 residues. CDR3 DNA sequence: TGTGCCAGCAGCACACTTACCGGGACAGGGGGCGGCGGCTACACCTTC. It translates to CASSTLTGTGGGGYTF.

The gene calls are TRBV3-1 (or the pseudogene TRBV3-2) and TRBJ2-3, with D hard to call. The CDR3 extends over 16 amino acids. Germline CDR1 and CDR2: LGHDT and YNNKEL (reference sequence). Trimming pared 0 bases from V and 0 bases from J, leaving 10 bases between. CDR3 DNA: TGTGCCAGCAGCCAAGATAATGCGGTTAGCACAGATACGCAGTATTTT. This encodes CASSQDNAVSTDTQYF.

This chain uses TRBV19 with TRBJ1-2; D is perhaps TRBD1 (5 bases). In germline, CDR1 is LNHDA, CDR2 SQIVND (reference sequence). This CDR3 is 14 amino acids long. V shed 4 bases and J shed 2 bases, with 11 bases lying between them. The CDR3 region has the DNA TGTGCCAGTAGTACAGGGTCTTCGAACTATGGCTACACCTTC. Translation gives CASSTGSSNYGYTF.

This sequence joins TRBV5-1 and TRBJ2-3; D uncertain. Per germline, CDR1 SGHRS and CDR2 YFSETQ. Deletions cut 3 bases from V and 0 bases from J, with 8 bases between. The CDR3 is 14 amino acids. CDR3: CASSWSRSTDTQYF. CDR3 sequence (DNA): TGCGCCAGCAGCTGGAGCCGAAGCACAGATACGCAGTATTTT. The full variable domain, in which reference TRBV5-1 and TRBJ2-3 provide the parts outside the CDR3, is KAGVTQTPRYLIKTRGQQVTLSCSPISGHRSVSWYQQTPGQGLQFLFEYFSETQRNKGNFPGRFSGRQFSNSRSEMNVSTLELGDSALYLCASSWSRSTDTQYFGPGTRLTVL.

The chain employs TRBV10-1 and TRBJ1-1, with D possibly being TRBD1 (6 bases). The CDR3 is 14 amino acids. Germline assignment: CDR1 WNHNN and CDR2 SYGVQD (reference sequence). The V and J ends lost 5 bases and 0 bases respectively, with 10 bases between them. The CDR3 region has the DNA TGCGCCAGCAGTCCCAGGGGTATGAACACTGAAGCTTTCTTT. Protein product: CASSPRGMNTEAFF.

The rearrangement uses TRBV6-6 and TRBJ2-7; 9 bases are a match to TRBD1. This CDR3 is built from 15 residues. Germline V gives CDR1 MNHNY, CDR2 SVGAGI (reference sequence). V lost 5 bases, J lost 3 bases, and 8 bases stayed unmatched. CDR3 DNA sequence: TGTGCCAGCAGTGCTGGACAGGGGCGGGTCTACGAGCAGTACGTC. Translating it yields CASSAGQGRVYEQYV.

Points on this clone: The sample contains more than one DNA sequence encoding this CDR3. The J gene is TRBJ1-2, the V gene TRBV29-1, with TRBD1 matching 8 bases. Germline CDR1 reads SQVTM; CDR2 reads ANQGSEA. The length of the CDR3 is 13 residues. The V and J ends lost 6 bases and 5 bases, in that order; junction bases with no gene match: 8. The CDR3 sequence: CSVDRTGRYGYTF. The CDR3, as DNA: TGCAGCGTAGATCGGACAGGGAGGTATGGCTACACCTTC.

This chain joins TRBV18 and TRBJ1-2, with no clear D. V was clipped by 1 base and J by 2 bases, with 11 bases between them. Germline V gene sequence: CDR1 KGHSH, CDR2 LQKENI. The length of the CDR3 is 15 residues. The CDR3 DNA is TGTGCCAGCTCACCACTTCCCGCGGGAAACTATGGCTACACCTTC. Amino acids: CASSPLPAGNYGYTF.

This chain uses TRBV2 with TRBJ2-2, with TRBD2 matching over 7 bases. CDR1 SNHLY and CDR2 FYNNEI come from the germline V gene. The CDR3 totals 16 residues. After removal of 4 bases from V and 1 base from J, the junction contained 6 bases not matched to a gene. The CDR3 coding sequence is TGTGCCAGCAGTGCCCCTAGCGGATTGAACACCGGGGAGCTGTTTTTT. Encoded protein: CASSAPSGLNTGELFF.

The rearrangement links TRBV7-2 to TRBJ1-5, with D possibly matching TRBD1 (5 bases). V dropped 3 bases and J dropped 7 bases, with 16 bases sitting between them. CDR1 and CDR2 from the germline V gene are SGHTA and FQGNSA. CDR3 length equals 15 residues. The CDR3 spells CASSFGGGERQPQHF. In nucleotides, the CDR3 is TGTGCCAGCAGCTTCGGCGGGGGGGAAAGGCAGCCCCAGCATTTT.

The rearrangement joins TRBV5-8 to TRBJ1-5; no firm D call. CDR1 and CDR2 from the germline V gene are SGHTS and YDEGEE. V was clipped by 6 bases and J by 3 bases, with 10 bases between them. The CDR3 covers 13 residues. The CDR3 DNA is TGTGCCAGCACCGAACAGCACAATCAGCCCCAGCATTTT. This gives the protein CASTEQHNQPQHF.

This chain joins TRBV9 and TRBJ1-2; the D gene is possibly TRBD1 (5 bases). This CDR3 is built from 15 residues. The ends were cut back, 3 bases at V and 7 bases at J, with 19 bases in the middle. Germline lookup yields CDR1 SGDLS and CDR2 YYNGEE. For the CDR3, the DNA is TGTGCCAGCAGCGAGGGGCCGATAGGAGGGAGTGGCTACACCTTC. Translated, it gives CASSEGPIGGSGYTF.

The gene calls are TRBV12-3 or TRBV12-4 and TRBJ1-5, with TRBD1 matching over 7 bases. This CDR3 has 12 residues. The V gene end was trimmed by 6 bases and the J gene end by 6 bases; junction bases not matched to a gene: 2. Here the CDR3 DNA reads TGTGCCAGCAGCACAGGGGTTCAGCCCCAGCATTTT. It specifies CASSTGVQPQHF.

The chain couples TRBV3-1 (or the pseudogene TRBV3-2) to TRBJ2-1; 8 bases match TRBD2. The V gene end was trimmed by 5 bases and the J gene end by 15 bases; junction bases not matched to a gene: 9. Germline V gene lookup returns CDR1 LGHDT and CDR2 YNNKEL (reference sequence). CDR3 size: 12 residues. This CDR3 is CASSLGLARMFF. CDR3 DNA sequence: TGTGCCAGCAGCTTAGGACTAGCCCGGATGTTCTTC.

This clone was detected once. The chain uses TRBV6-5 and TRBJ2-7, with 7 bases that match TRBD2. V lost 5 bases to trimming and J lost 3 bases; unmatched junction nucleotides: 7. Germline values: CDR1 MNHEY, CDR2 SVGAGI. The CDR3 contains 14 residues. CDR3 sequence reads: CASSRNTGGYEQYF. DNA for the CDR3: TGTGCCAGCAGTCGCAACACGGGGGGCTACGAGCAGTACTTC.

V is TRBV3-1 (or the pseudogene TRBV3-2) and J is TRBJ1-3, with 7 bases aligning to TRBD1. Germline values: CDR1 LGHDT, CDR2 YNNKEL (reference sequence). V lost 8 bases, J lost 4 bases, and 5 bases stayed unmatched. The CDR3 has 13 amino acids. The DNA for the CDR3 is TGTGCCAGCGGGGACAGAGCGGGAAACACCATATATTTT. It specifies CASGDRAGNTIYF.

The chain couples TRBV18 to TRBJ2-2, with D tentatively TRBD1 (5 bases). The CDR3 extends over 14 amino acids. Germline V gene data show CDR1 as KGHSH and CDR2 as LQKENI. The V end lost 3 bases, the J end lost 1 base, and 6 bases lay between the germline ends. The CDR3 DNA sequence: TGTGCCAGCTCACCCGGACAGAACACCGGGGAGCTGTTTTTT. Amino acid sequence: CASSPGQNTGELFF.

The rearrangement uses TRBV29-1 and TRBJ2-1; the D is unclear. Looked up from germline, CDR1 is SQVTM and CDR2 is ANQGSEA. Trimming stripped 4 bases from V and 7 bases from J, with 5 bases between. The CDR3 consists of 10 residues. The CDR3 DNA sequence: TGCAGCGTTGTACGGAATGAGCAGTTCTTC. This sequence encodes CSVVRNEQFF.

This clone was counted only a few times. The chain employs TRBV4-1 and TRBJ1-3; 12 bases are shared with TRBD1. V shed 5 bases and J 3 bases; nucleotides not matched to a gene: 8. Germline V CDR1 and CDR2: MGHRA, YSYEKL. CDR3 length: 17 amino acids. The DNA for the CDR3 is TGCGCCAGCAGCGGGGGGACAGGGGGCTTTGGTGGAAACACCATATATTTT. Translated, it gives CASSGGTGGFGGNTIYF.

V gene TRBV6-1 combines with J gene TRBJ1-6, with 8 bases fitting TRBD1. This CDR3 has 16 amino acids. Germline V gene lookup returns CDR1 MNHNS and CDR2 SASEGT. The J segment lost 6 bases and the V segment lost 2 bases, leaving 6 bases of the junction unmatched. The CDR3: CASSELGQGFNSPLHF. CDR3 nucleotide sequence: TGTGCCAGCAGTGAACTCGGACAGGGTTTTAATTCACCCCTCCACTTT.

The CDR3 reads CASSVGPSGYGYNEQFF. As DNA, the CDR3 is TGTGCCAGCAGCGTAGGACCTAGCGGGTATGGGTACAATGAGCAGTTCTTC. The chain carries TRBV9 and TRBJ2-1; TRBD2 matches at 8 bases. The CDR3 sequence is 17 residues long. V shed 0 bases, J shed 4 bases, and the junction held 9 bases outside the gene matches. In germline, CDR1 is SGDLS, CDR2 YYNGEE.

CDR3 amino acids: CASSVTSGRNEQFF. The CDR3 DNA reads TGTGCCAGCAGCGTAACTAGCGGGCGTAATGAGCAGTTCTTC. The chain combines TRBV7-2 with TRBJ2-1; the match to TRBD2 covers 9 bases. The CDR3 covers 14 residues. The germline CDR1 and CDR2 sequences are SGHTA and FQGNSA. V lost 5 bases and J lost 7; bases outside the gene matches: 6.

The chain couples TRBV15 to TRBJ2-3; 8 bases are shared with TRBD2. V was clipped by 5 bases and J by 2 bases; unmatched bases: 6. CDR1 and CDR2 from the germline V gene are LNHNV and YYDKDF (reference sequence). The CDR3 runs to 15 residues. This chain's CDR3 is CATSRLTSDTDTQYF. DNA of the CDR3: TGTGCCACCAGCCGATTGACTAGCGACACAGATACGCAGTATTTT.

The chain uses TRBV10-1 and TRBJ2-3; 8 bases match TRBD2. V was clipped by 1 base and J by 3 bases; unmatched bases: 3. From germline, CDR1 is WNHNN and CDR2 SYGVQD (reference sequence). The CDR3 consists of 15 residues. CDR3 in amino acids: CASSEFAGGTDTQYF. CDR3 in DNA: TGCGCCAGCAGTGAGTTTGCGGGAGGAACAGATACGCAGTATTTT.

This clone occurred a few times. The rearrangement links TRBV24-1 to TRBJ2-5; possible D gene TRBD2, 5 bases. This CDR3 region has 14 residues. The germline V gene has CDR1 KGHDR and CDR2 SFDVKD. V was trimmed by 2 bases and J by 1 base, leaving 7 bases between them. CDR3 residues: CATSDWAGQETQYF. Here the CDR3 DNA reads TGTGCCACCAGTGATTGGGCGGGCCAAGAGACCCAGTACTTC.